The 22 T cell receptor beta chains in this list originate from one sample, sequenced in a study of blood T cells in healthy people across ages. Using a J-beta primer mix together with a sample-barcoded 5' primer, a second PCR was run for roughly 7 to 11 cycles. TCRdb reanalysed the 5' RACE reads using MiXCR and keeps one entry per CDR3 protein. The table lists about 510,000 distinct CDR3 sequences, roughly a quarter of them singletons. This same sample was also part of a study on T cells of mothers and their children.

The specimen sequenced was blood. The receptors here all came from a boy between 2 and 10 years old in good health.

This clonotype was counted a few times. The V gene is TRBV5-1, the J gene TRBJ2-5; D unclear. Germline V lookup: CDR1 SGHRS, CDR2 YFSETQ. The CDR3 contains 11 residues. Deletions cut 4 bases from V and 4 bases from J, with 5 bases between. In nucleotides, the CDR3 is TGCGCCAGCAGCACCGCAGAGACCCAGTACTTC. This sequence encodes CASSTAETQYF.

This chain joins TRBV20-1 and TRBJ1-2; 8 positions agree with TRBD1. V trimming: 2 bases; J trimming: 4 bases; junction bases outside the gene matches: 6. This CDR3 is 14 amino acids long. Per germline, CDR1 DFQATT and CDR2 SNEGSKA (reference sequence). The chain's CDR3 is CSARPGQGGYGYTF. In nucleotides, the CDR3 is TGCAGTGCTAGACCCGGACAGGGCGGCTATGGCTACACCTTC.

This clonotype was seen ten or more times. The rearrangement uses TRBV10-3 and TRBJ2-1, with TRBD2 matching 10 bases. CDR1 is ENHRY, CDR2 SYGVKD, per germline. Germline trimming cut 0 bases from V and 3 bases from J; bases unmatched to any gene: 2. This CDR3 region has 16 residues. CDR3 bases: TGTGCCATCAGTGAGTCTAGCGGGGGGCTCTACAATGAGCAGTTCTTC. As protein: CAISESSGGLYNEQFF.

The V gene is TRBV4-3, the J gene TRBJ2-3; D is perhaps TRBD1 (6 bases). This CDR3 has 18 residues. The V end was cut by 0 bases, the J end by 0 bases, with 16 bases between. Per the germline V gene, CDR1 is LGHNA and CDR2 is YSLEER. CDR3 residues: CASSQDRGTFRSTDTQYF. For the CDR3, the DNA is TGCGCCAGCAGCCAAGATAGGGGGACATTTCGTAGCACAGATACGCAGTATTTT.

The chain uses TRBV9 and TRBJ2-5, with TRBD2 as a possible D gene (6 bases). The CDR3 covers 15 residues. Germline CDR1 and CDR2: SGDLS and YYNGEE. V dropped 8 bases and J dropped 4 bases, with 21 bases sitting between them. DNA of the CDR3: TGTGCCAGTAATGGGACGGGGGTTGAGCGAGAGACCCAGTACTTC. Translated: CASNGTGVERETQYF.

The CDR3: CASSEIAGVNYEQYF. The CDR3 coding sequence is TGTGCCAGCAGTGAGATAGCGGGGGTAAACTACGAGCAGTACTTC. The chain employs TRBV12-3 or TRBV12-4 and TRBJ2-7; 9 nucleotides match TRBD2. Losses at the gene ends were 5 bases for V and 3 bases for J; bases not matched to a gene: 8. The CDR3 consists of 15 residues.

This clonotype was seen a handful of times. V gene TRBV6-5 combines with J gene TRBJ2-5; 9 nucleotides match TRBD1. The trim removed 5 bases at V and 5 bases at J, leaving 3 bases unmatched. Germline V CDR1 and CDR2: MNHEY, SVGAGI. This CDR3 region has 13 residues. The CDR3 loop reads CASSRTGVETQYF. For the CDR3, the DNA is TGTGCCAGCAGTCGGACAGGGGTCGAGACCCAGTACTTC.

The rearrangement links TRBV20-1 to TRBJ2-5; D gene ambiguous. V was clipped by 5 bases and J by 5 bases, with 15 bases between them. Germline CDR1 and CDR2: DFQATT and SNEGSKA (reference sequence). This CDR3 has 13 residues. The CDR3 DNA reads TGCAGTGCTCAAGTAGAAGGGTCGGAGACCCAGTACTTC. This encodes CSAQVEGSETQYF.

The chain carries TRBV11-2 and TRBJ2-3; weak D call: TRBD1 (6 bases). The germline V and J ends were trimmed by 5 bases and 2 bases, with 20 bases remaining between them. The CDR3 consists of 17 residues. From germline, CDR1 is SGHAT and CDR2 FQNNGV. The CDR3 nucleotides read TGTGCCAGCAGCCTAAAAACTCTTAGGGGGACCACAGATACGCAGTATTTT. Amino acids: CASSLKTLRGTTDTQYF.

This clonotype was observed a few times. The rearrangement joins TRBV3-1 to TRBJ2-5; D is ambiguous. This CDR3 comprises 12 residues. Germline-derived CDR1 and CDR2 are LGHDT and YNNKEL (reference sequence). V was pared by 0 bases and J by 5 bases, with 4 bases between. CDR3 DNA sequence: TGTGCCAGCAGCCAAGATAGTGAGACCCAGTACTTC. Its translation: CASSQDSETQYF.

V is TRBV20-1 and J is TRBJ2-3; D is possibly TRBD1 (6 bases). Germline V CDR1 and CDR2: DFQATT, SNEGSKA (reference sequence). CDR3 length: 13 amino acids. The V end was cut by 4 bases, the J end by 3 bases, with 11 bases between. The CDR3 loop reads CSAIPQGTDTQYF. The CDR3 coding sequence is TGCAGTGCTATTCCTCAGGGGACAGATACGCAGTATTTT.

The chain joins TRBV20-1 to TRBJ2-3; 8 bases map to TRBD2. The germline CDR1 and CDR2 sequences are DFQATT and SNEGSKA (reference sequence). CDR3 length: 14 residues. V was clipped by 3 bases and J by 1 base; unmatched bases: 3. CDR3 sequence: CSARGTRGTDTQYF. The CDR3 bases are TGCAGTGCTAGGGGGACTAGGGGCACAGATACGCAGTATTTT.

The chain combines TRBV15 with TRBJ1-6; D call uncertain. CDR3 length: 17 amino acids. Germline V CDR1 and CDR2: LNHNV, YYDKDF (reference sequence). Trimming left V 0 bases short and J 5 bases short, with 14 bases between. CDR3 residues: CATSRDPRTLHNSPLHF. CDR3 bases: TGTGCCACCAGCAGAGATCCCCGGACTCTCCATAATTCACCCCTCCACTTT.

This clonotype has more than one count but fewer than ten. The J gene is TRBJ2-2, the V gene TRBV7-8; D may be TRBD1 or TRBD2 (5 bases each). This CDR3 comprises 15 residues. Trimming took 3 bases from V and 3 from J, leaving 11 bases between them. Germline values: CDR1 SGHVS, CDR2 FQNEAQ. The DNA for the CDR3 is TGTGCCAGCAGCTTGATCGGGGCGGACACCGGGGAGCTGTTTTTT. Its translation: CASSLIGADTGELFF. Full variable domain (missing parts from reference TRBV7-8 and TRBJ2-2): GAGVSQSPRYKVAKRGQDVALRCDPISGHVSLFWYQQALGQGPEFLTYFQNEAQLDKSGLPSDRFFAERPEGSVSTLKIQRTQQEDSAVYLCASSLIGADTGELFFGEGSRLTVL.

This chain uses TRBV3-1 with TRBJ2-3; D gene uncertain. Germline values: CDR1 LGHDT, CDR2 YNNKEL (reference sequence). The CDR3 extends over 14 amino acids. Deletions cut 4 bases from V and 4 bases from J, with 12 bases between. The CDR3 is CASSPNPPPDTQYF. As DNA, the CDR3 is TGTGCCAGCAGCCCAAATCCACCCCCAGATACGCAGTATTTT.

The chain employs TRBV7-2 and TRBJ2-1; D is ambiguous. CDR1 and CDR2 (germline): SGHTA, FQGNSA. The CDR3 is 16 residues long. V was cut by 3 bases and J by 0 bases, with 12 bases left in between. The CDR3 nucleotides are TGTGCCAGCAGCTTTTCGGGCTCGAGCTCCTACAATGAGCAGTTCTTC. It codes for CASSFSGSSSYNEQFF. Drawing the rest from reference TRBV7-2 and TRBJ2-1, the complete variable domain is GAGVSQSPSNKVTEKGKDVELRCDPISGHTALYWYRQSLGQGLEFLIYFQGNSAPDKSGLPSDRFSAERTGGSVSTLTIQRTQQEDSAVYLCASSFSGSSSYNEQFFGPGTRLTVL.

This clonotype appeared a few times. The V call is TRBV6-6, the J call TRBJ2-5; D is perhaps TRBD1 or TRBD2 (5 bases each). The CDR3 totals 14 residues. Looked up from germline, CDR1 is MNHNY and CDR2 is SVGAGI (reference sequence). V was cut by 6 bases and J by 1 base, with 12 bases left in between. In nucleotides, the CDR3 is TGTGCCAGCAGGAGTGGGGGAATCCAAGAGACCCAGTACTTC. Its protein product is CASRSGGIQETQYF.

This chain connects TRBV14 to TRBJ2-6; 7 nucleotides match TRBD1. There are 16 residues in the CDR3. CDR1 is SGHDN and CDR2 is FVKESK in the germline V gene. Trimming took 3 bases from V and 4 from J; bases not matched to a gene: 6. The CDR3 region has the DNA TGTGCCAGCAGCCATGCGACAGGGAGAGGGGCCAACGTCCTGACTTTC. Its translation: CASSHATGRGANVLTF.

There are a few counts of this clonotype. The chain carries TRBV12-3 or TRBV12-4 and TRBJ2-1; 11 nucleotides agree with TRBD2. The CDR3 length is 18 residues. J lost 3 bases, V lost 6 bases, and 13 bases had no gene match. As DNA, the CDR3 is TGTGCCAGCAGCGGCGGGCTAGCGGGGGGCCTAGTCTACAATGAGCAGTTCTTC. As protein: CASSGGLAGGLVYNEQFF.

The V call is TRBV7-8, the J call TRBJ1-5; 7 bases align to TRBD1. The CDR3 sequence is 14 residues long. Per germline, CDR1 SGHVS and CDR2 FQNEAQ. After removal of 3 bases from V and 3 bases from J, the junction contained 2 bases not matched to a gene. The CDR3 region has the DNA TGTGCCAGCAGCTTGGGGACAGTCAATCAGCCCCAGCATTTT. Its protein product is CASSLGTVNQPQHF.

The chain is built from TRBV10-1 and TRBJ1-3; D gene ambiguous. Germline V gene sequence: CDR1 WNHNN, CDR2 SYGVQD (reference sequence). This CDR3 contains 15 residues. V lost 2 bases and J 6 bases, leaving 14 bases between the germline ends. CDR3 DNA: TGCGCCAGCAGTGAGCCCGTCGTTTCAGAAAACACCATATATTTT. As protein: CASSEPVVSENTIYF.

This sequence joins TRBV7-9 and TRBJ2-5, with TRBD2 matching over 9 bases. V lost 5 bases to trimming and J lost 2 bases; unmatched junction nucleotides: 15. The CDR3 length is 18 residues. Germline values: CDR1 SEHNR, CDR2 FQNEAQ (reference sequence). The CDR3 here is CASSPTSGGGGIQETQYF. Written as DNA, the CDR3 is TGTGCCAGCAGCCCCACCTCCGGCGGGGGGGGTATTCAAGAGACCCAGTACTTC.